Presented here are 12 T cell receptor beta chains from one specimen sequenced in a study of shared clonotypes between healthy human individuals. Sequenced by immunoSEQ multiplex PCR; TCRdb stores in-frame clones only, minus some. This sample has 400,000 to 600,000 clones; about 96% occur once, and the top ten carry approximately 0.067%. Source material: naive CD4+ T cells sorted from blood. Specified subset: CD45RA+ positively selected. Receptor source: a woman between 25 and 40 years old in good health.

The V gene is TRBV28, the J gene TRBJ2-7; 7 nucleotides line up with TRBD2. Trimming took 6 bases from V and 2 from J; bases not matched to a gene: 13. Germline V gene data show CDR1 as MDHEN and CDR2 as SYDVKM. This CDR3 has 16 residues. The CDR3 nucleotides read TGTGCCAGCAGAAGTAGCGGGCAAATCTTTACCTACGAGCAGTACTTC. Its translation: CASRSSGQIFTYEQYF.

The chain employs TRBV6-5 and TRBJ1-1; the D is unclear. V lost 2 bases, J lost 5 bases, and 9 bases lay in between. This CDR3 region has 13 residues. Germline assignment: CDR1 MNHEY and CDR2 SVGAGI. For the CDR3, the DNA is TGTGCCAGCAGTTACCTGGGATGGACTGAAGCTTTCTTT. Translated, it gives CASSYLGWTEAFF.

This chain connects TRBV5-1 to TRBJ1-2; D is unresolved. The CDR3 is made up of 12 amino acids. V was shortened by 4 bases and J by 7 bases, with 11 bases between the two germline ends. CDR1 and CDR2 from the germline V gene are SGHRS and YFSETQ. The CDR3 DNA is TGCGCCAGCAGCCCCACCGACGGTGGCTACACCTTC. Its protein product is CASSPTDGGYTF.

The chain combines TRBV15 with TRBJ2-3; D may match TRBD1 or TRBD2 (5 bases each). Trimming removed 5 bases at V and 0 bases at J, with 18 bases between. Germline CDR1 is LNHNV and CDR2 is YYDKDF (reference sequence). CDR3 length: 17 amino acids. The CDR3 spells CATSWGHGEPSTDTQYF. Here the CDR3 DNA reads TGTGCCACCAGCTGGGGCCACGGGGAACCTAGCACAGATACGCAGTATTTT.

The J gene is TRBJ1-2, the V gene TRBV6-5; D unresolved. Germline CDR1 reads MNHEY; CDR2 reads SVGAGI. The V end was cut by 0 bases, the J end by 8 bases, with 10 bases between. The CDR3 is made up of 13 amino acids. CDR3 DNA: TGTGCCAGCAGTTACTCGAGCACGATCGGCTACACCTTC. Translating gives CASSYSSTIGYTF.

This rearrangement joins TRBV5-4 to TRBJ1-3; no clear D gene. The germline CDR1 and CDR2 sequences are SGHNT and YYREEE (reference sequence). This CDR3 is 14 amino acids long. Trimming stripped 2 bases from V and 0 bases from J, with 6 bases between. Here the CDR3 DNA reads TGTGCCAGCAGCTTTACGGGCTCTGGAAACACCATATATTTT. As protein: CASSFTGSGNTIYF.

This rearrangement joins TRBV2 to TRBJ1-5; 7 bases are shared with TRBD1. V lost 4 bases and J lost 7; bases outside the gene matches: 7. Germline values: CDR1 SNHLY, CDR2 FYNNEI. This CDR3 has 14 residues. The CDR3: CASSGTGERQPQHF. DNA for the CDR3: TGTGCCAGCAGTGGAACAGGGGAGCGGCAGCCCCAGCATTTT. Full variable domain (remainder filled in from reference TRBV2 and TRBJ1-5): EPEVTQTPSHQVTQMGQEVILRCVPISNHLYFYWYRQILGQKVEFLVSFYNNEISEKSEIFDDQFSVERPDGSNFTLKIRSTKLEDSAMYFCASSGTGERQPQHFGDGTRLSIL.

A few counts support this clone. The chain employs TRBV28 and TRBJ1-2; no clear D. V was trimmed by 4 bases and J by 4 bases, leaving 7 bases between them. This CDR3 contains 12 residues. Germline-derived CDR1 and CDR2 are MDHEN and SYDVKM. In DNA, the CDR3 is TGTGCCAGCAGTTACGGCCTCTATGGCTACACCTTC. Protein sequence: CASSYGLYGYTF.

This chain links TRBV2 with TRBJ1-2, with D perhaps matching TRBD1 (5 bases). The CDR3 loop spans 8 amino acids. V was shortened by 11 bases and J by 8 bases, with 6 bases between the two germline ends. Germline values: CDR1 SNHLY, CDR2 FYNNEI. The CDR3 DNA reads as TGTGCCGGGGGGGGCTACACCTTC. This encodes CAGGGYTF.

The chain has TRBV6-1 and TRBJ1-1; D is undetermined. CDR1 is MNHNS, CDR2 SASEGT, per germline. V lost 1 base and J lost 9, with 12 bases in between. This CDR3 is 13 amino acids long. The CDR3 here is CASSEGTTTQAFF. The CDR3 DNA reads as TGTGCCAGCAGTGAAGGCACCACGACGCAAGCTTTCTTT.

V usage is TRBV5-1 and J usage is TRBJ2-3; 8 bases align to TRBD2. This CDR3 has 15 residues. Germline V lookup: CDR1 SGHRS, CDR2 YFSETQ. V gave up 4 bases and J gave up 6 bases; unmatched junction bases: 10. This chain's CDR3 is CASSLQAGDADTQYF. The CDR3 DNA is TGCGCCAGCAGCCTTCAAGCGGGAGATGCGGATACGCAGTATTTT.

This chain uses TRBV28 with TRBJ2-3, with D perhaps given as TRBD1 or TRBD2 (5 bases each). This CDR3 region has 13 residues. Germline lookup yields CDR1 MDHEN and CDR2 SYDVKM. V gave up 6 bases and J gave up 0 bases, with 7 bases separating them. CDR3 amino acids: CASSGASTDTQYF. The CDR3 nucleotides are TGTGCCAGCAGCGGGGCTAGCACAGATACGCAGTATTTT.